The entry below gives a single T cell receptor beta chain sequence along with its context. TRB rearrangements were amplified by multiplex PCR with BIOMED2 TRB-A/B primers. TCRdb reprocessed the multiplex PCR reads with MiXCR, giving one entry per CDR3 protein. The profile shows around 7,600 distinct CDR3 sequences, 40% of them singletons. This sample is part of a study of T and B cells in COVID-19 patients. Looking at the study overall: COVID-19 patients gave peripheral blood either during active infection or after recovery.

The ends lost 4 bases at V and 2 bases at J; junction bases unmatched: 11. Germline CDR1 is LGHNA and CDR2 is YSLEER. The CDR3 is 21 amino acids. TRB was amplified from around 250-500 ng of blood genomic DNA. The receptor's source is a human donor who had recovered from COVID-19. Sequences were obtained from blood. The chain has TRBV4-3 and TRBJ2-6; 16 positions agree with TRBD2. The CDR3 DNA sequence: TGCGCCAGCAGCCCGCATGTACCGGGACTAGCGGGGGGGCCTGGGGCCAACGTCCTGACTTTC. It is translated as CASSPHVPGLAGGPGANVLTF.